The 15 T cell receptor beta chains listed next were all sequenced from one sample in a study of blood T cell repertoires in COVID-19 (TCRdb year 2020). Libraries were prepared through the immunoSEQ multiplex PCR assay. TCRdb carries this immuneACCESS record with in-frame sequences only. Its versions omit some clonotypes, under half of them owing to an unresolved V gene in the studies checked, with the rest unexplained. The sample contains under 80,000 clones, approximately 90% of them found a single time. Approximately 13% of the sample belongs to the ten largest clones. The sample consisted of peripheral blood. The receptors stem from a man in his sixties or seventies with active or convalescent COVID-19.

CDR3 coding DNA: TGCGCCAGCAGCTTGGAGGCTAGCGCCGATACGCAGTATTTT. Translation gives CASSLEASADTQYF. The gene calls are TRBV5-1 and TRBJ2-3; D may be TRBD2 (6 bases). The CDR3 runs to 14 residues. V dropped 0 bases and J dropped 6 bases, with 11 bases sitting between them. From germline, CDR1 is SGHRS and CDR2 YFSETQ.

The V gene is TRBV20-1, the J gene TRBJ2-5, with TRBD2 identical over 8 bases. The CDR3 spans 11 residues. Germline CDR1 is DFQATT and CDR2 is SNEGSKA (reference sequence). V lost 7 bases and J lost 4; bases outside the gene matches: 2. CDR3 sequence reads: CSGAGVETQYF. The CDR3 nucleotides are TGCAGTGGAGCGGGAGTAGAGACCCAGTACTTC.

The chain uses TRBV27 and TRBJ1-3, with 10 bases identical to TRBD1. This CDR3 comprises 15 residues. V lost 6 bases to trimming and J lost 2 bases; unmatched junction nucleotides: 4. Germline V gene sequence: CDR1 MNHEY, CDR2 SMNVEV (reference sequence). CDR3 residues: CASSKTGGPGNTIYF. CDR3 nucleotides: TGTGCCAGCAGCAAGACAGGGGGCCCTGGAAACACCATATATTTT.

The V gene is TRBV30, the J gene TRBJ1-5, with D uncertain. V lost 0 bases to trimming and J lost 4 bases, with 7 bases between them. Looked up from germline, CDR1 is GTSNPN and CDR2 is SVGIG (reference sequence). The CDR3 is 13 residues long. The CDR3 region has the DNA TGTGCCTGGAGTGTATACGGGAATCAGCCCCAGCATTTT. As protein: CAWSVYGNQPQHF.

This clone has just one count. The chain combines TRBV19 with TRBJ1-5; D is uncertain. The CDR3 extends over 16 amino acids. Germline CDR1 LNHDA, CDR2 SQIVND (reference sequence). V was pared by 1 base and J by 0 bases, with 10 bases between. The DNA for the CDR3 is TGTGCCAGTAGTATAGGGAGGCCTCATAGCAATCAGCCCCAGCATTTT. Translating it yields CASSIGRPHSNQPQHF.

The J gene is TRBJ1-5, the V gene TRBV7-2; D call uncertain. Germline V gene sequence: CDR1 SGHTA, CDR2 FQGNSA. The CDR3 totals 15 residues. Deletions cut 2 bases from V and 3 bases from J, with 11 bases between. The CDR3 here is CASSLLRGYNQPQHF. The CDR3 DNA follows: TGTGCCAGCAGCTTACTGAGAGGTTACAATCAGCCCCAGCATTTT. Variable domain in full (rest from reference TRBV7-2 and TRBJ1-5): GAGVSQSPSNKVTEKGKDVELRCDPISGHTALYWYRQSLGQGLEFLIYFQGNSAPDKSGLPSDRFSAERTGGSVSTLTIQRTQQEDSAVYLCASSLLRGYNQPQHFGDGTRLSIL.

The genes are TRBV21-1 and TRBJ2-1; the D segment call TRBD2 is taken from the table without a DNA check. TRBV21-1 is a pseudogene. This CDR3 contains 15 residues. The CDR3 DNA is TGTGCCAGCAGCATACAAAAATGGGGGGGTTATGAGCAGTTCTTC. Its protein product is CASSIQKWGGYEQFF.

The chain uses TRBV10-3 and TRBJ2-7; no definite D call. CDR1 is ENHRY, CDR2 SYGVKD, per germline. The length of the CDR3 is 13 residues. V was shortened by 8 bases and J by 2 bases, with 13 bases between the two germline ends. CDR3 sequence reads: CAIGGATTYEQYF. CDR3 DNA sequence: TGTGCCATCGGCGGAGCAACCACCTACGAGCAGTACTTC.

The table lists this clone with a count of one. The chain joins TRBV5-1 to TRBJ2-5, with 7 bases fitting TRBD2. CDR3 size: 17 residues. CDR1 SGHRS and CDR2 YFSETQ come from the germline V gene. V lost 3 bases and J lost 4; bases outside the gene matches: 15. This chain's CDR3 is CASSWGSTGGYGETQYF. DNA of the CDR3: TGCGCCAGCAGCTGGGGGAGCACCGGGGGGTATGGAGAGACCCAGTACTTC.

J is TRBJ1-3 and V is TRBV6-5; D gene uncertain. The CDR3 is 14 amino acids. Looked up from germline, CDR1 is MNHEY and CDR2 is SVGAGI. The V gene lost 7 bases and the J gene lost 0 bases, with 10 bases spanning the gap. As DNA, the CDR3 is TGTGCCAGCACCACTACCCGCTCTGGAAACACCATATATTTT. It translates to CASTTTRSGNTIYF.

As DNA, the CDR3 is TGTGCCAGCAATACCGGGACAGGCACCCTAAGGCGAGGGGAGACCCAGTACTTC. Its protein product is CASNTGTGTLRRGETQYF. The chain employs TRBV28 and TRBJ2-5; 8 bases align to TRBD1. Germline trimming cut 7 bases from V and 5 bases from J; bases unmatched to any gene: 21. Germline V CDR1 and CDR2: MDHEN, SYDVKM. The CDR3 spans 18 residues.

J is TRBJ2-1 and V is TRBV18, with D maybe TRBD2 (6 bases). Trimming removed 3 bases from V and 9 bases from J, with 12 bases in between. Germline-derived CDR1 and CDR2 are KGHSH and LQKENI. The CDR3 is 13 residues long. CDR3 region: CASSPPGGVEQFF. CDR3 nucleotides: TGTGCCAGCTCACCGCCCGGAGGGGTTGAGCAGTTCTTC.

The V gene is TRBV12-3 or TRBV12-4, the J gene TRBJ1-2; perhaps TRBD1 as D (6 bases). V was cut by 4 bases and J by 5 bases, with 8 bases left in between. This CDR3 comprises 12 residues. CDR3 residues: CASSWTEYGYTF. As DNA, the CDR3 is TGTGCCAGCAGTTGGACAGAGTATGGCTACACCTTC.

The chain recombines TRBV14 with TRBJ1-6; 7 nucleotides align to TRBD1. In germline, CDR1 is SGHDN, CDR2 FVKESK. CDR3 length equals 15 residues. The J segment lost 8 bases and the V segment lost 1 base, leaving 5 bases of the junction unmatched. The CDR3 bases are TGTGCCAGCAGCCAAGGGACAGGTTGGGATTCACCCCTCCACTTT. It specifies CASSQGTGWDSPLHF. The entire variable domain, with the rest obtained from reference TRBV14 and TRBJ1-6, is as follows: EAGVTQFPSHSVIEKGQTVTLRCDPISGHDNLYWYRRVMGKEIKFLLHFVKESKQDESGMPNNRFLAERTGGTYSTLKVQPAELEDSGVYFCASSQGTGWDSPLHFGNGTRLTVT.

This clone appeared once. The rearrangement links TRBV27 to TRBJ1-1; 7 nucleotides agree with TRBD1. J lost 0 bases, V lost 4 bases, and 11 bases had no gene match. Germline V gene data show CDR1 as MNHEY and CDR2 as SMNVEV (reference sequence). CDR3 length equals 17 residues. This CDR3 is CASSSVGAGGMNTEAFF. The CDR3 nucleotides are TGTGCCAGCAGTTCAGTCGGGGCAGGGGGGATGAACACTGAAGCTTTCTTT.